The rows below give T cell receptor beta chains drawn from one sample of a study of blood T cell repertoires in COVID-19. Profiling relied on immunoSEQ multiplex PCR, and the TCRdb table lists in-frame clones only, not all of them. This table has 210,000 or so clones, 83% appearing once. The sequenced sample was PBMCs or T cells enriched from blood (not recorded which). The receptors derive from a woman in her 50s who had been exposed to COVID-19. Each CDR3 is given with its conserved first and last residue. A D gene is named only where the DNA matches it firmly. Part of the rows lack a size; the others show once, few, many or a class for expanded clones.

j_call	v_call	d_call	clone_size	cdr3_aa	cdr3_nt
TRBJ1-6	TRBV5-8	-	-	CASSVTGLHNSPLHF	TGTGCCAGCAGCGTCACGGGACTGCATAATTCACCCCTCCACTTT
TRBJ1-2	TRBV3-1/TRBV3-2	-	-	CASSPTGKNYGYTF	TGTGCCAGCAGCCCGACGGGGAAGAACTATGGCTACACCTTC
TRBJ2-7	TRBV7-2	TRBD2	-	CASSGSGGASYEQYF	TGTGCCAGCAGTGGGAGCGGGGGGGCCTCCTACGAGCAGTACTTC
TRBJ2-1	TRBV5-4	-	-	CASSIETGSWNEQFF	TGTGCCAGCAGCATCGAAACGGGGTCCTGGAATGAGCAGTTCTTC
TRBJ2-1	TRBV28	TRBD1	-	CASSLEGDRAFAEQFF	TGTGCCAGCAGTTTAGAGGGGGACAGGGCTTTTGCTGAGCAGTTCTTC
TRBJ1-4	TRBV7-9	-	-	CASSLITGTGVNEKLFF	TGTGCCAGCAGCCTTATTACCGGGACGGGGGTAAATGAAAAACTGTTTTTT
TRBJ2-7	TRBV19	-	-	CASSIRVRGYEQYF	TGTGCCAGTAGTATCCGGGTGCGGGGATACGAGCAGTACTTC
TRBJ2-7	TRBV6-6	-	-	CASSLQGAYEQYF	TGTGCCAGCAGTTTGCAAGGGGCTTACGAGCAGTACTTC
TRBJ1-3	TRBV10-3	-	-	CAISQGHFSGNTIYF	TGTGCCATCAGCCAGGGACATTTCTCTGGAAACACCATATATTTT
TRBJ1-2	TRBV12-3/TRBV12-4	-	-	CASSGSGRYGYTF	TGTGCCAGCAGCGGGTCTGGGAGGTATGGCTACACCTTC
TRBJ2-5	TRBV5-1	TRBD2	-	CASSLARTSGLETQYF	TGCGCCAGCAGCTTGGCAAGGACTAGCGGTCTAGAGACCCAGTACTTC
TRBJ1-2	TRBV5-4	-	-	CASTLQQGYGYTF	TGTGCCAGCACCCTACAACAGGGCTATGGCTACACCTTC
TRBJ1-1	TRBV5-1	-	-	CASSEDSFAGAFF	TGCGCCAGCAGCGAGGACAGTTTTGCGGGAGCTTTCTTT
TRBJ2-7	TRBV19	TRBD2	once	CASRPGGGRYEQYF	TGTGCCAGTCGCCCCGGGGGGGGACGCTACGAGCAGTACTTC
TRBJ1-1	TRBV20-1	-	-	CSGWESTEAFF	TGCAGTGGCTGGGAGAGCACTGAAGCTTTCTTT
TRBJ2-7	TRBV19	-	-	CASSRGGGYEQYF	TGTGCCAGTAGTAGAGGGGGTGGCTACGAGCAGTACTTC
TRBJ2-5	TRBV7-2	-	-	CASSVQETQYF	TGTGCCAGCAGCGTACAAGAGACCCAGTACTTC
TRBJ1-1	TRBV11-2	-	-	CASTTFNRAGAEAFF	TGTGCCAGCACCACCTTTAACAGGGCTGGGGCTGAAGCTTTCTTT
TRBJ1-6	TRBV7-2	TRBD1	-	CASSSGQGLNSPLHF	TGTGCCAGCAGCTCGGGACAGGGTCTTAATTCACCCCTCCACTTT
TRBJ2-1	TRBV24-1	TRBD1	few	CATSDPGQGYNEQFF	TGTGCCACCAGTGATCCGGGACAGGGATACAATGAGCAGTTCTTC
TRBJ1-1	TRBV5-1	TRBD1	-	CASSLGTGANTEAFF	TGCGCCAGCAGCTTGGGGACAGGGGCGAACACTGAAGCTTTCTTT
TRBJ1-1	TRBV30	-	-	CAWSEANTEAFF	TGTGCCTGGAGTGAAGCGAACACTGAAGCTTTCTTT
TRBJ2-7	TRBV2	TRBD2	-	CASSDAGDYEQYF	TGTGCCAGCAGTGATGCGGGGGACTACGAGCAGTACTTC
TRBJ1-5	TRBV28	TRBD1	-	CASSPRQGGNQPQHF	TGTGCCAGCAGTCCCAGACAGGGTGGCAATCAGCCCCAGCATTTT
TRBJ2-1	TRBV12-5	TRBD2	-	CASGHGLAVNNEQFF	TGTGCTAGTGGTCATGGACTAGCTGTGAACAATGAGCAGTTCTTC
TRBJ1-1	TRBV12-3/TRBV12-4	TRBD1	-	CASSWGQGTRAFF	TGTGCCAGCAGCTGGGGACAGGGAACTCGAGCTTTCTTT
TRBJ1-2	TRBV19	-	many	CASSPTRDSPGGYTF	TGTGCCAGTAGTCCCACACGGGACTCCCCGGGAGGCTACACCTTC
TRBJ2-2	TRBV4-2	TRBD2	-	CASSQSTGTRSGELFF	TGTGCCAGCAGCCAGTCGACCGGGACTAGAAGCGGGGAGCTGTTTTTT
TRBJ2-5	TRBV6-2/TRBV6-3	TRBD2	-	CASSSTSGGKTQYF	TGTGCCAGCAGTTCGACTAGCGGGGGAAAGACCCAGTACTTC
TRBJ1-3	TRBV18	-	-	CASSPSDRGNTIYF	TGTGCCAGCTCACCATCGGACAGAGGAAACACCATATATTTT
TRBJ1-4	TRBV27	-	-	CASRPQGSGEKLFF	TGTGCCAGCAGACCTCAGGGGTCTGGTGAAAAACTGTTTTTT
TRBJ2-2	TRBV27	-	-	CASSSQGLGGTGELFF	TGTGCCAGCAGTTCTCAGGGCTTAGGGGGCACCGGGGAGCTGTTTTTT
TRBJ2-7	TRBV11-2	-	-	CASSLAYPSDGYRVGKQYF	TGTGCCAGCAGCCTAGCATACCCATCAGACGGCTATCGTGTCGGGAAGCAGTACTTC
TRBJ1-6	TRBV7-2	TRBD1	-	CASSPDRASYNSPLHF	TGTGCCAGCAGCCCCGACAGGGCTTCCTATAATTCACCCCTCCACTTT
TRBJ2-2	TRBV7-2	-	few	CASSPRQAELFF	TGTGCCAGCAGCCCTCGACAGGCCGAGCTGTTTTTT
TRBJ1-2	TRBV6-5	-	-	CAGAGRGYGYTF	TGTGCCGGGGCAGGGCGGGGCTATGGCTACACCTTC
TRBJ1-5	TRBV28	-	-	CASSQRPPREPQHF	TGTGCCAGCAGTCAGCGGCCCCCGAGGGAGCCCCAGCATTTT
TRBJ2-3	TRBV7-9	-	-	CASSPTDTQYF	TGTGCCAGCAGCCCGACAGATACGCAGTATTTT
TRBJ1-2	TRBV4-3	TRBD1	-	CASSRGTADNYGYTF	TGCGCCAGCAGCCGAGGGACAGCGGATAACTATGGCTACACCTTC
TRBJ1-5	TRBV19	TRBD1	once	CASSYRGGTQPQHF	TGTGCCAGTAGTTACAGGGGGGGCACTCAGCCCCAGCATTTT
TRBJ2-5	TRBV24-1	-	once	CATSDLSRDQETQYF	TGTGCCACCAGTGATTTGTCCAGGGACCAAGAGACCCAGTACTTC
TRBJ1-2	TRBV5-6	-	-	CASSAGAYGYTF	TGTGCCAGCAGCGCGGGGGCCTATGGCTACACCTTC
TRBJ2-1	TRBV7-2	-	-	CASSLSTNPWAGGRNEQFF	TGTGCCAGCAGCTTATCAACCAATCCGTGGGCAGGGGGGAGAAATGAGCAGTTCTTC
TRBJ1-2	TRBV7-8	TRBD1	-	CASGQGDGYTF	TGTGCCAGCGGCCAGGGGGATGGCTACACCTTC
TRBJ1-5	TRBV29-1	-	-	CSVGGRNQPQHF	TGCAGCGTTGGGGGGCGCAATCAGCCCCAGCATTTT
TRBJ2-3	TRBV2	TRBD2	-	CASSPGTSGQTSTDTQYF	TGTGCCAGCAGTCCCGGGACTAGCGGCCAAACTAGCACAGATACGCAGTATTTT
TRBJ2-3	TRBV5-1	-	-	CASSLRVAMTDTQYF	TGCGCCAGCAGCTTGCGGGTAGCAATGACAGATACGCAGTATTTT
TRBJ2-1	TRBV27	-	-	CASSLWGGRINDEQFF	TGTGCCAGCAGTTTATGGGGCGGCAGGATCAATGATGAGCAGTTCTTC
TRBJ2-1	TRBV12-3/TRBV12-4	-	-	CASSLRGGQFF	TGTGCCAGCAGTTTAAGAGGGGGGCAGTTCTTC
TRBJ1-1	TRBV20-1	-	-	CSAYDWSEAFF	TGCAGTGCCTACGACTGGTCTGAAGCTTTCTTT
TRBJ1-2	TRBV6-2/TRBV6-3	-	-	CASSYGGEANYGYTF	TGTGCCAGCAGTTACGGCGGGGAAGCTAACTATGGCTACACCTTC
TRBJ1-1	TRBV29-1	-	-	CSVGGQLNTEAFF	TGCAGCGTTGGTGGACAGTTGAACACTGAAGCTTTCTTT
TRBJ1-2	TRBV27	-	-	CASSQRGAGYTF	TGTGCCAGCAGTCAACGTGGAGCCGGCTACACCTTC
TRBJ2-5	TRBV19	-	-	CASGVGGIQETQYF	TGTGCCAGTGGAGTAGGGGGAATCCAAGAGACCCAGTACTTC
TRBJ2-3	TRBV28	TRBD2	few	CASSSTSGGADTQYF	TGTGCCAGCAGTTCGACTAGCGGGGGGGCAGATACGCAGTATTTT
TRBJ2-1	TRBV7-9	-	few	CASSFRDSEINEQFF	TGTGCCAGCAGCTTCCGGGACTCCGAGATCAATGAGCAGTTCTTC
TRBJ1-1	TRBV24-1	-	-	CATSPGGSIEAFF	TGTGCCACCTCTCCCGGGGGTAGTATCGAAGCTTTCTTT
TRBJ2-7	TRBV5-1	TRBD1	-	CASSLDGQGSEQYF	TGCGCCAGCAGCTTGGACGGACAGGGGAGCGAGCAGTACTTC
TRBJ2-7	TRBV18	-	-	CASSPNFRQVSYEQYF	TGTGCCAGCTCACCCAATTTCCGACAGGTATCCTACGAGCAGTACTTC
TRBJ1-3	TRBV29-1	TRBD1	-	CSVETPQGADTIYF	TGCAGCGTTGAAACCCCCCAGGGGGCAGACACCATATATTTT